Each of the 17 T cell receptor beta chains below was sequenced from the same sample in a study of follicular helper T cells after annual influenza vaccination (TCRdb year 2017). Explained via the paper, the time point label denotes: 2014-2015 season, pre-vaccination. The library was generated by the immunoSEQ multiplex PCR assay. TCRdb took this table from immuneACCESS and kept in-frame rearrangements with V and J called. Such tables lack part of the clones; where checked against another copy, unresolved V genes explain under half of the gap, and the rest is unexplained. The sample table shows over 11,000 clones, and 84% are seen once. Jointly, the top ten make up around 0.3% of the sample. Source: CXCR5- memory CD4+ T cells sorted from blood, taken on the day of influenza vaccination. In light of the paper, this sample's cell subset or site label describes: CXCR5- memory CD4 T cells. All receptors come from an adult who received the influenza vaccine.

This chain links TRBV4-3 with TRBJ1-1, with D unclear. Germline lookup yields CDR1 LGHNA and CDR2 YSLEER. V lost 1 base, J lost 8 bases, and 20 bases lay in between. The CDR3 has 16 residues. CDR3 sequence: CASSQGGGGSFFEAFF. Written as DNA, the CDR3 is TGCGCCAGCAGCCAAGGGGGAGGAGGATCTTTTTTCGAAGCTTTCTTT.

CDR3 in DNA: TGTGCCAGTAGGGGAACAGGGAGAACTGAAGCTTTCTTT. Encoded protein: CASRGTGRTEAFF. J is TRBJ1-1 and V is TRBV19, with D maybe TRBD1 (6 bases). With 6 bases removed from V and 5 bases from J, the gap between germline ends came to 13 bases. The CDR3 extends over 13 amino acids. Germline V gene lookup returns CDR1 LNHDA and CDR2 SQIVND (reference sequence).

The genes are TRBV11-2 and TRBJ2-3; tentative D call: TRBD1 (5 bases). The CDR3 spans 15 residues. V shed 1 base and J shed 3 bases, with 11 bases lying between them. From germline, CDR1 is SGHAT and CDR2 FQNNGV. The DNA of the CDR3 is TGTGCCAGCAGCTTAGGGGGCGTGGGAACAGATACGCAGTATTTT. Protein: CASSLGGVGTDTQYF.

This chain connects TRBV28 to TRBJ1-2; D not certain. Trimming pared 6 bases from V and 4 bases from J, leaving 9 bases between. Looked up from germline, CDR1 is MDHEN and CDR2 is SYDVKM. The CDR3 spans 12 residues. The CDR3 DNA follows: TGTGCCAGCAGATGGAGCGCCTATGGCTACACCTTC. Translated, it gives CASRWSAYGYTF.

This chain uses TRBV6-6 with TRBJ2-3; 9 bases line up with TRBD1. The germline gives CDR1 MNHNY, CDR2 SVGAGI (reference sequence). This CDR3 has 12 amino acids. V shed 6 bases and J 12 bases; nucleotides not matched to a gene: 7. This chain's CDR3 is CASRDRGGLQYF. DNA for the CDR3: TGTGCCAGCAGAGACAGGGGGGGCCTTCAGTATTTT.

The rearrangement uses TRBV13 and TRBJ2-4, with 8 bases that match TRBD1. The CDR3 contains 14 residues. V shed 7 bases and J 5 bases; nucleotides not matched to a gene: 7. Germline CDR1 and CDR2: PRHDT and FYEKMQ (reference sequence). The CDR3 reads CASTRTGSQNIQYF. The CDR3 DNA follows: TGTGCCAGCACCCGGACAGGGTCCCAAAACATTCAGTACTTC.

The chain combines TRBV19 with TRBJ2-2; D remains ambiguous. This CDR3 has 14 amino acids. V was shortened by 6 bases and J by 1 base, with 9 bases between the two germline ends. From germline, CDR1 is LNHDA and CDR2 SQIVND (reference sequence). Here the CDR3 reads CASSKGGNTGELFF. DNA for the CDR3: TGTGCCAGTAGCAAGGGCGGGAACACCGGGGAGCTGTTTTTT. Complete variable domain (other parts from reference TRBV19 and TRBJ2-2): DGGITQSPKYLFRKEGQNVTLSCEQNLNHDAMYWYRQDPGQGLRLIYYSQIVNDFQKGDIAEGYSVSREKKESFPLTVTSAQKNPTAFYLCASSKGGNTGELFFGEGSRLTVL.

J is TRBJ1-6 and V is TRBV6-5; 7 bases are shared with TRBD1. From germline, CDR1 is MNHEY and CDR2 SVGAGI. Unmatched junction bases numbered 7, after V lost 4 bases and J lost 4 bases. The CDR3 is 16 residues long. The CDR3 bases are TGTGCCAGCAGTTCGTCCCGGGACAGATATAATTCACCCCTCCACTTT. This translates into CASSSSRDRYNSPLHF.

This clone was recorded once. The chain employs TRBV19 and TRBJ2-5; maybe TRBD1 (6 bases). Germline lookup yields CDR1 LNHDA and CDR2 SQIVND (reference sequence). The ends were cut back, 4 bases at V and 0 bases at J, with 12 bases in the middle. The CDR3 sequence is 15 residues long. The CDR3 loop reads CASSTRQAYQETQYF. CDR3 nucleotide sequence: TGTGCCAGTAGTACCCGACAGGCGTACCAAGAGACCCAGTACTTC. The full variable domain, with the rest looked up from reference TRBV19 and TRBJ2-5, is DGGITQSPKYLFRKEGQNVTLSCEQNLNHDAMYWYRQDPGQGLRLIYYSQIVNDFQKGDIAEGYSVSREKKESFPLTVTSAQKNPTAFYLCASSTRQAYQETQYFGPGTRLLVL.

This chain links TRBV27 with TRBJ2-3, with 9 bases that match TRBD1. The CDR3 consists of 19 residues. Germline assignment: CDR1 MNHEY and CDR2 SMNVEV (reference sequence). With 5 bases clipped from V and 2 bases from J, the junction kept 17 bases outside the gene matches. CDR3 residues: CASSTYGVTGTGYTDTQYF. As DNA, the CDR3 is TGTGCCAGCAGTACATATGGCGTCACGGGGACAGGGTACACAGATACGCAGTATTTT.

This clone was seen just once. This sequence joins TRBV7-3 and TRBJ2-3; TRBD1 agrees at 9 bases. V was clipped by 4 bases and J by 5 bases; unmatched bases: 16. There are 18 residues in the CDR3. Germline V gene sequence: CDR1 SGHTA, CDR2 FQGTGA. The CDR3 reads CASSSLMGGDREEDTQYF. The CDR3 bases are TGTGCCAGCAGCTCCCTTATGGGGGGGGACAGGGAGGAAGATACGCAGTATTTT. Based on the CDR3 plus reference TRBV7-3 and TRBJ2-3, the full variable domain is GAGVSQTPSNKVTEKGKYVELRCDPISGHTALYWYRQSLGQGPEFLIYFQGTGAADDSGLPNDRFFAVRPEGSVSTLKIQRTERGDSAVYLCASSSLMGGDREEDTQYFGPGTRLTVL.

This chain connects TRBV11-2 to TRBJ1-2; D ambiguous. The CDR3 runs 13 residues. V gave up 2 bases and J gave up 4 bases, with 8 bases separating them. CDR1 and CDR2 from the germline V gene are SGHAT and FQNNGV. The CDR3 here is CASSLSPPYGYTF. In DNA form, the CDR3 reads TGTGCCAGCAGCTTAAGTCCCCCCTATGGCTACACCTTC. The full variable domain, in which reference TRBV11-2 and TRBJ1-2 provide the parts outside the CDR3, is EAGVAQSPRYKIIEKRQSVAFWCNPISGHATLYWYQQILGQGPKLLIQFQNNGVVDDSQLPKDRFSAERLKGVDSTLKIQPAKLEDSAVYLCASSLSPPYGYTFGSGTRLTVV.

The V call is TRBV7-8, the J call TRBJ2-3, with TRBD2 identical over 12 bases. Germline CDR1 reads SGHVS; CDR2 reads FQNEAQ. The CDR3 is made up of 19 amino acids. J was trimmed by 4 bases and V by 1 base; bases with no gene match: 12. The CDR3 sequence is CASSLELAGGPSIADTQYF. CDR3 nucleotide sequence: TGTGCCAGCAGCTTAGAGCTAGCGGGGGGGCCAAGTATTGCAGATACGCAGTATTTT.

The CDR3, as DNA: TGTGCCTGGAGTGGGGGGATTTGGACTGAAGCTTTCTTT. It specifies CAWSGGIWTEAFF. The V gene is TRBV30, the J gene TRBJ1-1, with D perhaps matching TRBD1 (5 bases). In germline, CDR1 is GTSNPN, CDR2 SVGIG (reference sequence). The CDR3 is 13 amino acids. V lost 1 base and J 5 bases, leaving 11 bases between the germline ends.

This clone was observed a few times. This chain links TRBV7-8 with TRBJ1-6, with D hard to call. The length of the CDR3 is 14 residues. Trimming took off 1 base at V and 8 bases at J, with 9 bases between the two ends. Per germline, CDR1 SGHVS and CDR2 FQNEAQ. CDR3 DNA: TGTGCCAGCAGCTTAGAGCTCCGATATTCACCCCTCCACTTT. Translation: CASSLELRYSPLHF.

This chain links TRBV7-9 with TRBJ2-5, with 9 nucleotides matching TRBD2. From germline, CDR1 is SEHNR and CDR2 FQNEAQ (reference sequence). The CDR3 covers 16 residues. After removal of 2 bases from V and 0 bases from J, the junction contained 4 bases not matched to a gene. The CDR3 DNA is TGTGCCAGCAGCTTACTAGCGGGGAGACACCAAGAGACCCAGTACTTC. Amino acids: CASSLLAGRHQETQYF.

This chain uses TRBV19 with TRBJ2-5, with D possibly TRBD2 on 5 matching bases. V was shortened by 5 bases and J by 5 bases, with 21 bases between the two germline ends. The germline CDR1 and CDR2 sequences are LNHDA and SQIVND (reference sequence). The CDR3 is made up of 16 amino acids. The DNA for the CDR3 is TGTGCCAGTAGTCCGTTGGGGAGTTCGTTCAGGGAGACCCAGTACTTC. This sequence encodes CASSPLGSSFRETQYF.